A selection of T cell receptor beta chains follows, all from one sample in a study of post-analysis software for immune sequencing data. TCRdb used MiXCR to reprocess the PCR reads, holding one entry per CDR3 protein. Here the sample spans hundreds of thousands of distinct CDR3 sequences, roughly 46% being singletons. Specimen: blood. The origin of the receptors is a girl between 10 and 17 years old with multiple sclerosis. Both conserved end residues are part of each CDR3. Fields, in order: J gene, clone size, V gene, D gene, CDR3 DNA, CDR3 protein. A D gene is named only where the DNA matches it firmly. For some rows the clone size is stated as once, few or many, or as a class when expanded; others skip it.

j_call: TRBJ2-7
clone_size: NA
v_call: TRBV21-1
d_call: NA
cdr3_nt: TGTGCCAGCAGCAAACCCTCTCCCAGGGAAAGTATAGGCTACGAGCAGTACTTC
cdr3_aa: CASSKPSPRESIGYEQYF

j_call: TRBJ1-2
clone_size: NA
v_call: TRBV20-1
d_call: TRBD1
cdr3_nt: TGCAGTGCTAAGGACAGGGAGCCCTATGGCTACACCTTC
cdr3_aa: CSAKDREPYGYTF

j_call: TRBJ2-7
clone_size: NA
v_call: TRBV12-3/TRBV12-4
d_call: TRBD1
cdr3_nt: TGTGCCAGCAGTTTAGCCCAGGGGGTGAGCGAGCAGTACTTC
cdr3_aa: CASSLAQGVSEQYF

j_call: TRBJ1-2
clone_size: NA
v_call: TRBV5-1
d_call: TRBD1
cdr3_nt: TGCGCCAGCAGTGCAGGGGGGGCCATTTATTATGGCTACACCTTC
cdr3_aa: CASSAGGAIYYGYTF

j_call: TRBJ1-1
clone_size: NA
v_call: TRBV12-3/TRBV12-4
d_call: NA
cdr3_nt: TGTGCCAGCAAAGAGCCCATGAACACTGAAGCTTTCTTT
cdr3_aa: CASKEPMNTEAFF

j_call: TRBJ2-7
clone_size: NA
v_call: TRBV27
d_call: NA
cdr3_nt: TGTGCCAGCAGTTTCCAGCGGAGGGGGGACGAGCAGTACTTC
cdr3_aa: CASSFQRRGDEQYF

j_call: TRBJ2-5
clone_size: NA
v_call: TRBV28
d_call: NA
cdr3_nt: TGTGCCAGCAGCGATCCGGGACTTAAAAGGTACAATGAGCAGTACTTC
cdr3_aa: CASSDPGLKRYNEQYF

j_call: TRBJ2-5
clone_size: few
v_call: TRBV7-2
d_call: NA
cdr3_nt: TGTGCCAGCAGCTTAGGGGCCGAGGCGCAACCGTACCAAGAGACCCAGTACTTC
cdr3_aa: CASSLGAEAQPYQETQYF

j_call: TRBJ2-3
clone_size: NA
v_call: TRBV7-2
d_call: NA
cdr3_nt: TGTGCCAGCAGCTTAGGCCACAGCACAGATACGCAGTATTTT
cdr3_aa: CASSLGHSTDTQYF

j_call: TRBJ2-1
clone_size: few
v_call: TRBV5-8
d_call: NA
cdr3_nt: TGTGCCAGCAGCCCGGAGGGTAGCCCCCCGGCCTACAATGAGCAGTTCTTC
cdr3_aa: CASSPEGSPPAYNEQFF

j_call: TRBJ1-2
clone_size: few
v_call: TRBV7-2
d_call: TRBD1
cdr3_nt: TGTGCCAGCAGCCTCCGCAGGGACAGGGAATTCTATGGCTACACCTTC
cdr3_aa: CASSLRRDREFYGYTF